This T cell receptor (beta chain) comes out of a study of early T cells in non-severe SARS-CoV-2 infection. Study context: Investigators sequenced bulk RNA drawn from unsorted whole blood, and chains remained unpaired.

The germline CDR1 and CDR2 sequences are ENHRY and SYGVKD. This CDR3 contains 15 residues. V gave up 7 bases and J gave up 2 bases, with 17 bases separating them. Individual cDNA molecules received unique molecular identifiers. A single record per CDR3 protein comes from TCRdb applying MiXCR to the 5' RACE reads. Of tens of thousands of distinct CDR3 sequences in the sample, about an eighth were seen once. This clonotype has more than one count but fewer than ten. The TCR originated in an adult who was a healthcare worker with PCR-confirmed SARS-CoV-2 infection or an uninfected control (not recorded which). The sequencing used whole blood, collected at baseline. The chain employs TRBV10-3 and TRBJ1-1; D gene uncertain. CDR3 in amino acids: CAIKVLQSGNTEAFF. The DNA of the CDR3 is TGTGCCATCAAAGTCCTCCAATCGGGAAACACTGAAGCTTTCTTT.